This T cell receptor beta chain was captured by sequencing in a study of spatial heterogeneity in lung cancer. Study outcomes and limitations: Resection saw ubiquitous expanded tumor TCRs appear in blood more than follow-up did.

The CDR3 totals 16 residues. CDR1 is SGHVS and CDR2 is FQNEAQ in the germline V gene. The J segment lost 3 bases and the V segment lost 5 bases, leaving 4 bases of the junction unmatched. The library protocol tagged each TCR cDNA with a unique molecular identifier. In TCRdb, the 5' RACE reads were re-called with MiXCR into one record per CDR3 protein. Counted here are 40,000 to 45,000 distinct CDR3 sequences, approximately 7% occurring once; the ten biggest clones make up about two fifths. Time point defined: sample taken at primary tumor resection. Sequencing covered unsorted whole RNA taken from tumor, nontumor lung or frozen PBMC. This clonotype was observed a few times. Its target is not known.

The receptor's source is a female donor with early-stage non-small cell lung cancer. This material consisted of PBMCs, taken at surgery. This rearrangement joins TRBV7-8 to TRBJ2-2; 12 nucleotides agree with TRBD1. CDR3: CASSHGTGGDTGELFF. The CDR3 DNA is TGTGCCAGCAGCCATGGGACAGGGGGCGACACCGGGGAGCTGTTTTTT.